The rows below give T cell receptor beta chains drawn from one sample of a study of neoadjuvant nivolumab and ipilimumab in lung cancer. Assay used: immunoSEQ multiplex PCR; TCRdb lists only in-frame clones, some missing. The data hold roughly 7,100 clones, with over 70% observed a single time. The source was tumor tissue, collected after neoadjuvant nivolumab, alone or with ipilimumab, at or shortly before surgery. The source of these receptors is an adult with non-small cell lung cancer. The CDR3 runs from the conserved cysteine through the conserved F or W. Fields, in order: clone size, J gene, D gene, V gene, CDR3 DNA, CDR3 protein. D genes are given only for firm matches. Some rows have no size entry. The others give once, few or many, or a class for an expanded clone.

clone_size: NA; j_call: TRBJ2-7; d_call: NA; v_call: TRBV10-1; cdr3_nt: TGCGCCAGCAGTGTAGGTCCAGGGCACTACGAGCAGTACTTC; cdr3_aa: CASSVGPGHYEQYF
clone_size: NA; j_call: TRBJ2-7; d_call: NA; v_call: TRBV6-5; cdr3_nt: TGTGCCAGCAGGGACGACATGGGATACGAGCAGTACTTC; cdr3_aa: CASRDDMGYEQYF
clone_size: NA; j_call: TRBJ2-2; d_call: NA; v_call: TRBV25-1; cdr3_nt: TGTGCCAGCAGTGAATGGGCAGGGTGGGACACCGGGGAGCTGTTTTTT; cdr3_aa: CASSEWAGWDTGELFF
clone_size: NA; j_call: TRBJ1-4; d_call: NA; v_call: TRBV7-9; cdr3_nt: TGTGCCAGCAGCCCACTGGAAGGGGGATCGCTTGAAAAACTGTTTTTT; cdr3_aa: CASSPLEGGSLEKLFF
clone_size: few; j_call: TRBJ1-3; d_call: NA; v_call: TRBV7-9; cdr3_nt: TGTGCCAGCAGCCCCCCGTTTGTAGTTATTCCCTCCTCTGGAAACACCATATATTTT; cdr3_aa: CASSPPFVVIPSSGNTIYF
clone_size: NA; j_call: TRBJ2-7; d_call: NA; v_call: TRBV29-1; cdr3_nt: TGCAGCGTTCGCGCAGCCACCTACGAGCAGTACTTC; cdr3_aa: CSVRAATYEQYF
clone_size: NA; j_call: TRBJ1-1; d_call: NA; v_call: TRBV28; cdr3_nt: TGTGCCAGCAGCCACGACATGGAGGTATGGACTGAAGCTTTCTTT; cdr3_aa: CASSHDMEVWTEAFF
clone_size: NA; j_call: TRBJ1-2; d_call: NA; v_call: TRBV14; cdr3_nt: TGTGCCAGCAGCCAAGACAGGGGCACCCCCGGAGGCTACACCTTC; cdr3_aa: CASSQDRGTPGGYTF
clone_size: NA; j_call: TRBJ1-1; d_call: NA; v_call: TRBV5-5; cdr3_nt: TGTGCCAGCAGCTTGGTGTCAGGGAGCACTGAAGCTTTCTTT; cdr3_aa: CASSLVSGSTEAFF
clone_size: NA; j_call: TRBJ1-1; d_call: NA; v_call: TRBV7-2; cdr3_nt: TGTGCCAGCAGCCGTTTCCAGGGTGTCGCCACTGAAGCTTTCTTT; cdr3_aa: CASSRFQGVATEAFF
clone_size: NA; j_call: TRBJ1-1; d_call: NA; v_call: TRBV5-1; cdr3_nt: TGCGCCAGCAGCCCGCTGGGGGATACTGAAGCTTTCTTT; cdr3_aa: CASSPLGDTEAFF
clone_size: few; j_call: TRBJ2-3; d_call: NA; v_call: TRBV6-1; cdr3_nt: TGTGCCAGCAGTGTCCCCTTGGACTCACTAACAGATACGCAGTATTTT; cdr3_aa: CASSVPLDSLTDTQYF
clone_size: NA; j_call: TRBJ1-2; d_call: NA; v_call: TRBV7-2; cdr3_nt: TGTGCCAGCAGCTATACGAAGACTACTAACTATGGCTACACCTTC; cdr3_aa: CASSYTKTTNYGYTF
clone_size: NA; j_call: TRBJ1-1; d_call: NA; v_call: TRBV4-1; cdr3_nt: TGCGCCAGCAGCCAATTATCGGGCACTGAAGCTTTCTTT; cdr3_aa: CASSQLSGTEAFF
clone_size: NA; j_call: TRBJ2-2; d_call: TRBD1; v_call: TRBV5-1; cdr3_nt: TGCGCCAACAGCTTTCGGACAGGGGCCCTCGAGGGCACCGGGGAGCTGTTTTTT; cdr3_aa: CANSFRTGALEGTGELFF
clone_size: NA; j_call: TRBJ2-7; d_call: NA; v_call: TRBV29-1; cdr3_nt: TGCAGCGTTGACAGGGCGGGAAGCCTCGAGCAGTACTTC; cdr3_aa: CSVDRAGSLEQYF
clone_size: NA; j_call: TRBJ1-5; d_call: NA; v_call: TRBV10-3; cdr3_nt: TGTGCCATCAGTGAGGCCAATCAGCCCCAGCATTTT; cdr3_aa: CAISEANQPQHF
clone_size: NA; j_call: TRBJ1-1; d_call: NA; v_call: TRBV7-7; cdr3_nt: TGTGTTCCTACTCTGGGGAACACTGAAGCTTTCTTT; cdr3_aa: CVPTLGNTEAFF
clone_size: NA; j_call: TRBJ1-1; d_call: NA; v_call: TRBV10-2; cdr3_nt: TGCGCCAGCAGTGAGTCGGGGGGGCGTGAAACTGAAGCTTTCTTT; cdr3_aa: CASSESGGRETEAFF
clone_size: NA; j_call: TRBJ2-2; d_call: NA; v_call: TRBV5-4; cdr3_nt: TGTGCCAGCAGTCCCGGACAGCGCAACACCGGGGAGCTGTTTTTT; cdr3_aa: CASSPGQRNTGELFF
clone_size: once; j_call: TRBJ2-1; d_call: NA; v_call: TRBV10-3; cdr3_nt: TGTGCCATCAGTGAAACAGCAGTGGTTGGGAATGAGCAGTTCTTC; cdr3_aa: CAISETAVVGNEQFF
clone_size: few; j_call: TRBJ1-4; d_call: NA; v_call: TRBV29-1; cdr3_nt: TGCAGCGTAAATGCGGACAGTGGAAAACTGTTTTTT; cdr3_aa: CSVNADSGKLFF
clone_size: NA; j_call: TRBJ2-1; d_call: TRBD2; v_call: TRBV2; cdr3_nt: TGTGCCAGCAGTGATACTAGCGGGGCCTACAATGAGCAGTTCTTC; cdr3_aa: CASSDTSGAYNEQFF
clone_size: once; j_call: TRBJ1-1; d_call: NA; v_call: TRBV28; cdr3_nt: TGTGCCAGCAGCGTCCTGACAGGGAACACTGAAGCTTTCTTT; cdr3_aa: CASSVLTGNTEAFF
clone_size: NA; j_call: TRBJ2-2; d_call: NA; v_call: TRBV5-4; cdr3_nt: TGTGCCAGCGGTGGCGGGGGCGCGAACACCGGGGAGCTGTTTTTT; cdr3_aa: CASGGGGANTGELFF
clone_size: NA; j_call: TRBJ1-5; d_call: NA; v_call: TRBV13; cdr3_nt: TGTGCCAGCAGCTTCGGCGGAAACGGCCAGCCCCAGCATTTT; cdr3_aa: CASSFGGNGQPQHF
clone_size: NA; j_call: TRBJ1-1; d_call: TRBD1; v_call: TRBV10-1; cdr3_nt: TGCGCCAGCAGTGTCAACAGGGGGACCGAAGCTTTCTTT; cdr3_aa: CASSVNRGTEAFF
clone_size: few; j_call: TRBJ1-1; d_call: NA; v_call: TRBV7-3; cdr3_nt: TGTGCCAGCAGCTTTGAGATTAACACTGAAGCTTTCTTT; cdr3_aa: CASSFEINTEAFF
clone_size: NA; j_call: TRBJ2-4; d_call: TRBD1; v_call: TRBV5-5; cdr3_nt: TGTGCCAGCAGCTCGGGACAGGGGGCGCCGGGCATTCAGTACTTC; cdr3_aa: CASSSGQGAPGIQYF
clone_size: NA; j_call: TRBJ1-2; d_call: TRBD1; v_call: TRBV5-4; cdr3_nt: TGTGCCAGCAGGCTTCGACAGGGAGAGAGTCATGGCTACACCTTC; cdr3_aa: CASRLRQGESHGYTF
clone_size: once; j_call: TRBJ1-1; d_call: NA; v_call: TRBV5-1; cdr3_nt: TGCGCCAGCAGCTCCAGACAGGACACTGAAGCTTTCTTT; cdr3_aa: CASSSRQDTEAFF
clone_size: NA; j_call: TRBJ1-6; d_call: TRBD1; v_call: TRBV2; cdr3_nt: TGTGCCAGCATGTTACAGGGGATTTCACCCCTCCACTTT; cdr3_aa: CASMLQGISPLHF
clone_size: NA; j_call: TRBJ2-2; d_call: NA; v_call: TRBV5-1; cdr3_nt: TGCGCCAGCAGCTTGTTGGGGGGGAACACCGGGGAGCTGTTTTTT; cdr3_aa: CASSLLGGNTGELFF
clone_size: NA; j_call: TRBJ2-1; d_call: TRBD1; v_call: TRBV5-1; cdr3_nt: TGCGCCAGCAGCCCCGGGACAGGGGCCTACAATGAGCAGTTCTTC; cdr3_aa: CASSPGTGAYNEQFF
clone_size: NA; j_call: TRBJ2-1; d_call: NA; v_call: TRBV28; cdr3_nt: TGTGCCAGCAGTTTACTGGTTTTTGGTGAGCAGTTCTTC; cdr3_aa: CASSLLVFGEQFF
clone_size: NA; j_call: TRBJ1-1; d_call: TRBD1; v_call: TRBV6-1; cdr3_nt: TGTGCCAGCAGTGTCAACAGGGGTCGGAACACTGAAGCTTTCTTT; cdr3_aa: CASSVNRGRNTEAFF
clone_size: NA; j_call: TRBJ1-6; d_call: NA; v_call: TRBV27; cdr3_nt: TGTGCCAGCAGCCTTCGGGGCAAAGATTCACCCCTCCACTTT; cdr3_aa: CASSLRGKDSPLHF
clone_size: once; j_call: TRBJ2-3; d_call: TRBD1; v_call: TRBV6-1; cdr3_nt: TGTGCCAGCAGTGAGGGGGTGGGACAGCAGTTT; cdr3_aa: CASSEGVGQQF
clone_size: NA; j_call: TRBJ2-1; d_call: NA; v_call: TRBV2; cdr3_nt: TGTGCCAGCAGCATATTACTCGGCAATGAGCAGTTCTTC; cdr3_aa: CASSILLGNEQFF
clone_size: NA; j_call: TRBJ2-7; d_call: NA; v_call: TRBV19; cdr3_nt: TGTGCCAGTAGTGGCAACTCCTACGAGCAGTACTTC; cdr3_aa: CASSGNSYEQYF
clone_size: NA; j_call: TRBJ1-1; d_call: NA; v_call: TRBV10-2; cdr3_nt: TGCGCCAGCAGACAGGGTGTGAACACTGAAGCTTTCTTT; cdr3_aa: CASRQGVNTEAFF